The 21 T cell receptor beta chains below come from one sample, sequenced in a study of T cell responses to AZD1222 COVID-19 vaccine. Produced via immunoSEQ multiplex PCR; TCRdb's table is partial and in-frame only. The sample records fewer than 150,000 clones, roughly 93% being singletons. Here the sequenced sample was peripheral blood, taken on day 0 of AZD1222 vaccination. These receptors originate from an adult in good health.

The chain employs TRBV5-4 and TRBJ2-7; unclear D gene. The germline V and J ends were trimmed by 4 bases and 6 bases, with 14 bases remaining between them. This CDR3 contains 13 residues. Germline assignment: CDR1 SGHNT and CDR2 YYREEE (reference sequence). CDR3 coding DNA: TGTGCCAGCAGCGGACGGAGCAGCGTCGAGCAGTACTTC. Translating gives CASSGRSSVEQYF.

For the CDR3, the DNA is TGTGCCAGCACAGGCGGCAGGAGCTCACTCTACGGCTACACCTTC. Residues: CASTGGRSSLYGYTF. This chain connects TRBV25-1 to TRBJ1-2; D gene uncertain. The V end lost 7 bases, the J end lost 8 bases, and 23 bases lay between the germline ends. The CDR3 sequence is 15 residues long. Germline lookup yields CDR1 MGHDK and CDR2 SYGVNS.

This chain connects TRBV30 to TRBJ2-7; TRBD2 matches at 11 bases. J was trimmed by 3 bases and V by 7 bases; bases with no gene match: 5. The CDR3 is made up of 13 amino acids. CDR1 is GTSNPN and CDR2 is SVGIG in the germline V gene (reference sequence). The CDR3: CASGTSGIYEQYF. Here the CDR3 DNA reads TGTGCCTCCGGGACTAGCGGAATCTACGAGCAGTACTTC.

The sample holds one count of this clone. The CDR3 reads CASSIDSNYGYTF. The CDR3 DNA reads TGTGCCAGCAGCATTGACAGCAACTATGGCTACACCTTC. The V gene is TRBV7-9, the J gene TRBJ1-2; D is possibly TRBD1 (5 bases). Germline V CDR1 and CDR2: SEHNR, FQNEAQ (reference sequence). This CDR3 is built from 13 residues. V lost 5 bases and J 2 bases, leaving 9 bases between the germline ends.

V usage is TRBV10-3 and J usage is TRBJ1-4; weak D call: TRBD1 (6 bases). V dropped 6 bases and J dropped 10 bases, with 18 bases sitting between them. Germline V CDR1 and CDR2: ENHRY, SYGVKD. The CDR3 is made up of 14 amino acids. CDR3 sequence reads: CAIREGGQGGKLFF. The CDR3 coding sequence is TGTGCCATCAGGGAGGGGGGCCAGGGCGGAAAACTGTTTTTT.

This chain uses TRBV6-6 with TRBJ1-1; no clear D. This CDR3 spans 16 amino acids. V was clipped by 1 base and J by 5 bases, with 17 bases between them. Germline-derived CDR1 and CDR2 are MNHNY and SVGAGI (reference sequence). The CDR3 DNA sequence: TGTGCCAGCAGTTACTTCCCAGGTTCCCCGAAGACTGAAGCTTTCTTT. The encoded protein is CASSYFPGSPKTEAFF.

This chain links TRBV5-1 with TRBJ2-5; D unclear. The CDR3 runs 13 residues. The germline V gene has CDR1 SGHRS and CDR2 YFSETQ. V was pared by 2 bases and J by 4 bases, with 9 bases between. The CDR3 spells CASSLGSSETQYF. The CDR3 region has the DNA TGCGCCAGCAGCTTAGGAAGCTCAGAGACCCAGTACTTC.

The genes are TRBV6-5 and TRBJ1-2; no reliable D call. The germline V gene encodes CDR1 MNHEY and CDR2 SVGAGI. Trimming cost V 6 bases and J 3 bases, with 11 bases left between them. This CDR3 contains 13 residues. The CDR3 spells CASRWLSDYGYTF. CDR3 DNA sequence: TGTGCCAGCAGGTGGCTGAGTGACTATGGCTACACCTTC.

The V call is TRBV11-2, the J call TRBJ2-7; 7 bases line up with TRBD2. After removal of 1 base from V and 0 bases from J, the junction contained 6 bases not matched to a gene. Germline-derived CDR1 and CDR2 are SGHAT and FQNNGV. CDR3 length: 16 amino acids. The CDR3 bases are TGTGCCAGCAGCTTAGCTAGCGGTCCGGGCTCCTACGAGCAGTACTTC. This encodes CASSLASGPGSYEQYF.

The chain recombines TRBV19 with TRBJ2-3; 11 nucleotides align to TRBD2. V trimming: 3 bases; J trimming: 5 bases; junction bases outside the gene matches: 13. The CDR3 runs to 18 residues. Germline V lookup: CDR1 LNHDA, CDR2 SQIVND (reference sequence). CDR3 residues: CASSMGQRGLAGQDTQYF. The CDR3 DNA reads as TGTGCCAGTAGTATGGGGCAACGCGGACTAGCGGGCCAAGATACGCAGTATTTT.

V and J are TRBV20-1 and TRBJ1-2, with D uncertain. From germline, CDR1 is DFQATT and CDR2 SNEGSKA (reference sequence). CDR3 length: 14 amino acids. With 3 bases removed from V and 8 bases from J, the gap between germline ends came to 19 bases. Written as DNA, the CDR3 is TGCAGTGCTAGTTTCGTCGCTGGACCTAAGGGCTACACCTTC. It codes for CSASFVAGPKGYTF.

The CDR3 nucleotides read TGTGCCTGGAAAAGAGGGTTAAGTATAGGAAACACCATATATTTT. The encoded protein is CAWKRGLSIGNTIYF. This chain joins TRBV30 and TRBJ1-3; unclear D gene. V shed 4 bases and J shed 4 bases, with 17 bases lying between them. CDR3 length: 15 residues. Germline CDR1 and CDR2: GTSNPN and SVGIG (reference sequence).

The V and J genes are TRBV5-5 and TRBJ2-7; D may be TRBD2 (6 bases). This CDR3 has 14 residues. Germline lookup yields CDR1 SGHKS and CDR2 YYEKEE (reference sequence). Trimming stripped 4 bases from V and 4 bases from J, with 15 bases between. The CDR3: CASSRGLPGYEQYF. The CDR3 DNA is TGTGCCAGCAGCAGGGGACTCCCCGGATACGAGCAGTACTTC.

The rearrangement uses TRBV28 and TRBJ1-2; D call uncertain. The germline V gene encodes CDR1 MDHEN and CDR2 SYDVKM. This CDR3 region has 14 residues. The germline V and J ends were trimmed by 3 bases and 4 bases, with 12 bases remaining between them. The CDR3 DNA sequence: TGTGCCAGCAGTTTTGGGTCGCAGTCCTATGGCTACACCTTC. It is translated as CASSFGSQSYGYTF.

The rearrangement joins TRBV28 to TRBJ1-2; tentatively, D is TRBD1 (5 bases). The length of the CDR3 is 13 residues. V was clipped by 3 bases and J by 8 bases, with 13 bases between them. Germline CDR1 is MDHEN and CDR2 is SYDVKM. This chain's CDR3 is CASSFPGYRGYTF. The CDR3 DNA follows: TGTGCCAGCAGTTTCCCAGGGTATCGCGGCTACACCTTC.

The V gene is TRBV6-1, the J gene TRBJ1-2; the match to TRBD1 covers 7 bases. V was pared by 6 bases and J by 8 bases, with 12 bases of the junction left unmatched. CDR1 is MNHNS and CDR2 is SASEGT in the germline V gene. The CDR3 consists of 14 residues. The CDR3 nucleotides are TGTGCCAGCAGCTGGACAGGTGTTTCGGGGGGCTACACCTTC. Protein product: CASSWTGVSGGYTF.

The rearrangement links TRBV2 to TRBJ1-6; no clear D. This CDR3 is built from 15 residues. Germline loops: CDR1 SNHLY, CDR2 FYNNEI. Trimming took off 1 base at V and 10 bases at J, with 14 bases between the two ends. The CDR3: CASSEGHWTRSPLHF. In DNA, the CDR3 is TGTGCCAGCAGTGAAGGGCACTGGACGCGATCACCCCTCCACTTT. Based on the CDR3 plus reference TRBV2 and TRBJ1-6, the full variable domain is EPEVTQTPSHQVTQMGQEVILRCVPISNHLYFYWYRQILGQKVEFLVSFYNNEISEKSEIFDDQFSVERPDGSNFTLKIRSTKLEDSAMYFCASSEGHWTRSPLHFGNGTRLTVT.

This clone turned up a few times. The V call is TRBV6-1, the J call TRBJ1-6, with D unclear. V lost 1 base and J 2 bases, leaving 12 bases between the germline ends. Germline V gene data show CDR1 as MNHNS and CDR2 as SASEGT. This CDR3 comprises 17 residues. CDR3 sequence reads: CASSEDSVWTYNSPLHF. CDR3 DNA: TGTGCCAGCAGTGAAGACAGTGTTTGGACCTATAATTCACCCCTCCACTTT.

The chain carries TRBV7-2 and TRBJ1-1, with 7 bases fitting TRBD1. V was pared by 1 base and J by 4 bases, with 15 bases of the junction left unmatched. Germline CDR1 and CDR2: SGHTA and FQGNSA. The CDR3 is made up of 18 amino acids. CDR3 bases: TGTGCCAGCAGCTTAGTTGGGACAGTCTTAAGAATAAGCACTGAAGCTTTCTTT. It is translated as CASSLVGTVLRISTEAFF.

The gene calls are TRBV28 and TRBJ1-1, with D possibly matching TRBD1 (5 bases). This CDR3 has 13 amino acids. Germline CDR1 is MDHEN and CDR2 is SYDVKM. The germline V and J ends were trimmed by 6 bases and 1 base, with 9 bases remaining between them. CDR3 loop: CASRLGPNTEAFF. Here the CDR3 DNA reads TGTGCCAGCAGATTGGGACCGAACACTGAAGCTTTCTTT.

This chain connects TRBV28 to TRBJ2-7, with 7 bases fitting TRBD2. V lost 8 bases to trimming and J lost 0 bases; unmatched junction nucleotides: 4. Germline V gene data show CDR1 as MDHEN and CDR2 as SYDVKM. The CDR3 is 13 residues long. This chain's CDR3 is CASGGDSSYEQYF. The CDR3 nucleotides are TGTGCCAGCGGGGGGGACTCCTCCTACGAGCAGTACTTC.